This T cell receptor (beta chain) was sequenced in a study of regulatory T cells in long-lasting Graves disease. The time point is: newly diagnosed GD, antithyroid drugs for less than 3 months. RNA from PBMCs was the source of the TCR library. Through Arm-PCR of CDR3 regions and iRepertoire HTBI primers, TCR beta libraries were built. TCRdb re-called the multiplex PCR reads with MiXCR, one entry per CDR3 protein. Among around 320,000 distinct CDR3 sequences listed, approximately 15% were seen once. The CDR3 sequence is 17 residues long. Per germline, CDR1 KGHSH and CDR2 LQKENI. Trimming took 2 bases from V and 0 from J; bases not matched to a gene: 7. This clonotype was picked up many times. What it binds is unknown. General study findings and limits: Small numbers of samples may have cut accuracy. The analysis examined peripheral blood only and excluded thyroid tissue.

The sample was also linked to a second study, of T cells in Graves' hyperthyroidism and ophthalmopathy.

The TCR sequence derives from a middle-aged man with Graves disease. The V gene is TRBV18, the J gene TRBJ2-3, with 8 nucleotides matching TRBD2. Sample: peripheral blood mononuclear cells (PBMCs), taken at new diagnosis, from a patient treated with antithyroid drugs. CDR3 amino acids: CASSPSRGGLSTDTQYF. As DNA, the CDR3 is TGTGCCAGCTCACCAAGTCGGGGGGGCCTTAGCACAGATACGCAGTATTTT.